What follows describes a single T cell receptor (beta chain). Since a much larger clone is just one base distant, this may be a read error. As the CDR3 is not closed by the conserved phenylalanine or tryptophan, this likely results from a read error. Via MiXCR, TCRdb re-called the PCR reads, giving one row per CDR3 protein. The repertoire holds 350,000 or so distinct CDR3 sequences, about 20% seen once, with under 0.95% in the top ten. This sample is part of a study of molecular identifiers for immune sequencing clone quantification. This receptor was identified in a human donor in good health. Some libraries in this study had Jurkat cell RNA spiked in. Source material: naive CD8+ T cells from blood, with Jurkat cell RNA spiked in. This sample's subset: FACS-sorted CD8+CD4-CCR7+CD45RA+ naive T cells.

The CDR3 loop reads CASGLVLGTPAPEQYS. The CDR3 DNA reads as TGTGCTAGTGGTTTGGTACTGGGCACCCCAGCTCCCGAGCAGTACTCC. The rearrangement links TRBV12-5 to TRBJ2-7; D is ambiguous. Germline assignment: CDR1 LGHNT and CDR2 FRNRAP. The CDR3 has 16 residues. V lost 0 bases, J lost 6 bases, and 18 bases lay in between.